The entry below gives a single T cell receptor (beta chain) sequence along with its context. The entry originates in a study of blood T cell repertoires in COVID-19. Study summary: Acute-phase and convalescent COVID-19 samples originated in the United States, Italy and Spain. T cells, B-cell-depleted T cells, or PBMCs provided the cDNA or gDNA that served as material.

V was clipped by 0 bases and J by 2 bases; unmatched bases: 5. This CDR3 has 18 amino acids. Germline V lookup: CDR1 SGHNT, CDR2 YYREEE (reference sequence). In the original workflow: Reference gene primer amplification in the assay estimated nucleated cell counts. TCRdb's copy holds only in-frame clones and misses some; the assay was immunoSEQ multiplex PCR. V and J calls and clone size follow that table, whereas D and trimming were derived from the DNA. The repertoire has about 140,000 clones, approximately 81% of them found once; the top ten carry around 8%. This rearrangement joins TRBV5-4 to TRBJ2-3, with 14 bases lining up with TRBD2. Sequencing was done on a sample of peripheral blood. The TCR comes from a woman in her fifties or sixties with active or convalescent COVID-19. This CDR3 is CASSLGLAGGLNTDTQYF. CDR3 sequence (DNA): TGTGCCAGCAGCTTGGGACTAGCGGGGGGGCTTAACACAGATACGCAGTATTTT.